This T cell receptor beta chain stems from a study of T-cell memory formation after mild COVID-19. This clonotype was seen only a few times. From the 5' RACE reads, TCRdb called clonotypes with MiXCR, one entry per CDR3 protein. The table shows 550,000 to 600,000 distinct CDR3 sequences, with 15% to 20% occurring only once. V was pared by 2 bases and J by 1 base, with 15 bases between. This CDR3 has 17 amino acids. Germline CDR1 SGHRS, CDR2 YFSETQ. The V call is TRBV5-1, the J call TRBJ2-2, with D perhaps TRBD1 (5 bases). This receptor was obtained from an adult woman who had mild COVID-19 (a few samples of this study predate the infection). Cell type and time point are not known. The sequencing input was PBMCs or a T cell subset sorted from them (not recorded which). In DNA, the CDR3 is TGCGCCAGCAGCTTCTCGCAGGGCTCCCAGAACACCGGGGAGCTGTTTTTT. Its protein product is CASSFSQGSQNTGELFF. Looking up the rest from reference TRBV5-1 and TRBJ2-2 gives the full variable domain: KAGVTQTPRYLIKTRGQQVTLSCSPISGHRSVSWYQQTPGQGLQFLFEYFSETQRNKGNFPGRFSGRQFSNSRSEMNVSTLELGDSALYLCASSFSQGSQNTGELFFGEGSRLTVL.